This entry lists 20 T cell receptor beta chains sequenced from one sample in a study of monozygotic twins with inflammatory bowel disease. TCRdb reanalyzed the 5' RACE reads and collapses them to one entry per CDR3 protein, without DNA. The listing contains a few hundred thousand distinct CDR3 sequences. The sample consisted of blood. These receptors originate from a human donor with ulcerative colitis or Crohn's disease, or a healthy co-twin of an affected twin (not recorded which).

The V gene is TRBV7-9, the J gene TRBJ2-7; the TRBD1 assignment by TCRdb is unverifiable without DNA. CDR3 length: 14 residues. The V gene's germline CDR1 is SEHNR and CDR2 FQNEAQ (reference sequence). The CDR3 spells CASSLRGGSYEQYF. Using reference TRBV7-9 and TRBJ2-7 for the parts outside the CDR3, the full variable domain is DTGVSQNPRHKITKRGQNVTFRCDPISEHNRLYWYRQTLGQGPEFLTYFQNEAQLEKSRLLSDRFSAERPKGSFSTLEIQRTEQGDSAMYLCASSLRGGSYEQYFGPGTRLTVT.

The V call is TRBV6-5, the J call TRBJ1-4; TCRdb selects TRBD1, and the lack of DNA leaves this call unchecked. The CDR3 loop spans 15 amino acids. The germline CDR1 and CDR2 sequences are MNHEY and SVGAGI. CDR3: CASSYGGYTNEKLFF.

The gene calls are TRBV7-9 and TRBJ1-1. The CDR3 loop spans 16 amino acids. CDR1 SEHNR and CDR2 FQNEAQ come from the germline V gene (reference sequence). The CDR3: CASSLTRRGPNTEAFF.

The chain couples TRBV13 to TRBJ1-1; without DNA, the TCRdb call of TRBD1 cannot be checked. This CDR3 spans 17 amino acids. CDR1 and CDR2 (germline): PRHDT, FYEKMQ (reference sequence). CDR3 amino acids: CASSLGTRVEMGTEAFF.

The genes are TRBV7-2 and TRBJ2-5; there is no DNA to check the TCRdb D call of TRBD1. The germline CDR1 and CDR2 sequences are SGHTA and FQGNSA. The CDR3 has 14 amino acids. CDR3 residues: CASSLAGGVETQYF.

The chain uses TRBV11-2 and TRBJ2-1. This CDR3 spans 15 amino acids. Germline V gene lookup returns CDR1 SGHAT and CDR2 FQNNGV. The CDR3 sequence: CASSPEGDLPNEQFF.

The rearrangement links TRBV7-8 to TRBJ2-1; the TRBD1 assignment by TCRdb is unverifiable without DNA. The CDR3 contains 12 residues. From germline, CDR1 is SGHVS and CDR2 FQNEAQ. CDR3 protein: CASSHPLNEQFF.

This CDR3 is CASSYSGQGTEQYF. The chain employs TRBV6-2 or TRBV6-3 and TRBJ2-7; TCRdb gives TRBD1 as the D gene, but with no DNA this cannot be confirmed. This CDR3 has 14 amino acids. The germline V gene has CDR1 MNHEY and CDR2 SVGEGT.

CDR3 amino acids: CASSSIPLGFMNTEAFF. The gene calls are TRBV6-5 and TRBJ1-1. CDR1 is MNHEY, CDR2 SVGAGI, per germline. The CDR3 runs to 17 residues.

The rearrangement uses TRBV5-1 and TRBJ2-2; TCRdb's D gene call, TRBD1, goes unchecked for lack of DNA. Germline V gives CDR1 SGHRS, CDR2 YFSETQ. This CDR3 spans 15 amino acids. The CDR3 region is CASSLVATGPGELFF.

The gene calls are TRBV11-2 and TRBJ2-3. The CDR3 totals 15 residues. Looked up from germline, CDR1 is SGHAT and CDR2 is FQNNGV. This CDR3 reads CASSLRPKGTDTQYF.

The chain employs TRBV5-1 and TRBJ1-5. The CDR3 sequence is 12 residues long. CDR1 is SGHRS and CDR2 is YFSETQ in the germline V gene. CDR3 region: CASSLTGNPQHF.

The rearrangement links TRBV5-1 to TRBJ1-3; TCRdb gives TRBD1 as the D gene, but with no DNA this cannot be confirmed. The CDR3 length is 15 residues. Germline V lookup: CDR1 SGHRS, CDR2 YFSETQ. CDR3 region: CASRTTGNSGNTIYF.

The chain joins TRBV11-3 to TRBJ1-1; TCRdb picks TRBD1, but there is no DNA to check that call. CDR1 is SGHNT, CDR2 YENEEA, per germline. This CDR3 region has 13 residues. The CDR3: CASSLVQDTEAFF.

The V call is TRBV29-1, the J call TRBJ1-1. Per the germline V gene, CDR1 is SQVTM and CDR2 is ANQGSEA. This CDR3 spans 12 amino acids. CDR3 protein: CSGGRLNTEAFF.

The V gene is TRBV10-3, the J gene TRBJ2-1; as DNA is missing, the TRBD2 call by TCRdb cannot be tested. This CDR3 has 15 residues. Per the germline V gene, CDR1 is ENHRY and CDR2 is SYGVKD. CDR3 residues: CAISGSGGTSNEQFF.

CDR3 in amino acids: CASSILPMREPQHF. The V and J genes are TRBV19 and TRBJ1-5. Looked up from germline, CDR1 is LNHDA and CDR2 is SQIVND (reference sequence). This CDR3 is 14 amino acids long.

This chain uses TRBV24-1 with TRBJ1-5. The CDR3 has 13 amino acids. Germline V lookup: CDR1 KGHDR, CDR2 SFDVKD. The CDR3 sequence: CATSENKNQPQHF.

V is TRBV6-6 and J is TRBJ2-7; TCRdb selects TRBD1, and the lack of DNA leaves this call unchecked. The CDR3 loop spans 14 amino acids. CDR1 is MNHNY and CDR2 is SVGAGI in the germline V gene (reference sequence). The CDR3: CASSGQYATYEQYF.

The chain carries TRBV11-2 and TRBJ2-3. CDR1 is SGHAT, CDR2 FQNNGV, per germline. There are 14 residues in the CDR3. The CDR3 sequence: CASSLASSANTQYF. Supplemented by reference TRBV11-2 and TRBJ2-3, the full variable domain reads EAGVAQSPRYKIIEKRQSVAFWCNPISGHATLYWYQQILGQGPKLLIQFQNNGVVDDSQLPKDRFSAERLKGVDSTLKIQPAKLEDSAVYLCASSLASSANTQYFGPGTRLTVL.